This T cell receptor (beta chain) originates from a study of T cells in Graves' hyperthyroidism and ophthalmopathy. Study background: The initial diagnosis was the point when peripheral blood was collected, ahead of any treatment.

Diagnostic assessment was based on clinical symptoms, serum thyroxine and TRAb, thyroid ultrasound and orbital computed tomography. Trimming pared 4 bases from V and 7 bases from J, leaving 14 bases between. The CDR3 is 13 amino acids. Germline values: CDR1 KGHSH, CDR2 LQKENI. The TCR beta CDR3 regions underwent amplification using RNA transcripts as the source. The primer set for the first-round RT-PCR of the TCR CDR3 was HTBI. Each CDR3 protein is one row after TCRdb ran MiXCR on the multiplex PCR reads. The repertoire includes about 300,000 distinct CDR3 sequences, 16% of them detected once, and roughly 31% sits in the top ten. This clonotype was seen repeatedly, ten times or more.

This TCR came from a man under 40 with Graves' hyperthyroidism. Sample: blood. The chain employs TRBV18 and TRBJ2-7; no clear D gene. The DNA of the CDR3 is TGTGCCAGCTCACAGGGTACGCAGCAGGAGCAGTACTTC. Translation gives CASSQGTQQEQYF.